This entry concerns a single TCR beta chain. cDNA molecules, individually, were tagged with unique molecular identifiers. MiXCR, run by TCRdb on the 5' RACE reads, gives a single entry per CDR3 protein. The table shows about 32,000 distinct CDR3 sequences, with about 10% occurring only once. The entry originates in a study of early T cells in non-severe SARS-CoV-2 infection. For the study at large: Unsorted whole blood bulk RNA was sequenced, with unpaired chains.

V was clipped by 4 bases and J by 9 bases; unmatched bases: 5. Germline CDR1 SGHKS, CDR2 YYEKEE (reference sequence). The CDR3 has 15 amino acids. This sequence joins TRBV5-5 and TRBJ2-1, with 15 nucleotides matching TRBD2. The sequenced sample consisted of whole blood. The TCR sequence derives from an adult who was a healthcare worker with PCR-confirmed SARS-CoV-2 infection or an uninfected control (not recorded which). The CDR3: CASSPGLAGGGEQFF. The CDR3 DNA sequence: TGTGCCAGCAGCCCGGGACTAGCGGGGGGAGGTGAGCAGTTCTTC.